This T cell receptor beta chain originates from a study of patients and donors after allogeneic stem cell transplantation. TCRdb processed the RT-PCR reads anew with MiXCR; each CDR3 protein has one entry. Counted here are about a million distinct CDR3 sequences, under 20% occurring once; the ten biggest clones make up 6%. The sample comprised blood, either unsorted or a sorted T cell fraction (not recorded which). The clonotype comes from a human donor who was either an allogeneic HSCT recipient or a stem cell or donor lymphocyte infusion donor (not recorded which). It is not recorded whose cells these are; they may come from a transplant donor.

The CDR3 loop reads CASKRLAGDNEQFF. DNA for the CDR3: TGTGCCAGCAAGAGGCTAGCGGGAGACAATGAGCAGTTCTTC. The chain is built from TRBV7-8 and TRBJ2-1; 10 positions agree with TRBD2. There are 14 residues in the CDR3. With V trimmed by 7 bases and J by 5 bases, 5 bases remained unmatched. Germline CDR1 reads SGHVS; CDR2 reads FQNEAQ.